This T cell receptor (beta chain) was documented in a study of blood T cells in healthy people across ages. Across the whole study: The capture of about one barcoded beta molecule per two T cells was achieved by template switching.

This clonotype was recorded at least ten times. The target antigen is unknown. Study-wide findings and caveats: Donors of long life had a larger count of naive CD4+ cells and greater diversity than aged donors. PBMCs were not sorted, which prevented a conclusive comparison of naive versus antigen-experienced cells.

PCR was performed a second time for roughly 6 to 12 cycles using a sample-barcoded 5' primer and a J-beta primer mix. TCRdb recomputed calls from the 5' RACE reads with MiXCR, one row per CDR3 protein. The data contain some 920,000 distinct CDR3 sequences, about 53% of them singletons. Material for sequencing was blood. This sequence originates from a woman aged 55 to 70 in good health.

The CDR3 DNA follows: TGTGCCAGCAGTTTAGGCCCCCCCTGGACAGGGATCGGCAATCAGCCCCAGCATTTT. Translated: CASSLGPPWTGIGNQPQHF. The V gene is TRBV28, the J gene TRBJ1-5, with 8 nucleotides matching TRBD1. V gave up 2 bases and J gave up 2 bases; unmatched junction bases: 14. Germline CDR1 MDHEN, CDR2 SYDVKM. CDR3 length: 19 residues.